The present T cell receptor (delta chain) was sequenced within a study of gamma-delta T cells after stem cell transplantation. TCRdb re-called the RT-PCR reads with CATT. The table records a few thousand delta-chain clones, 3.4% of them present only once. CDR3 length: 21 amino acids. Germline V gene sequence: CDR1 GEAIGNYY, CDR2 EKD. This clone has a handful of counts. A read error is the likely source, as a far larger clone sits one nucleotide away. The TCR comes from a human donor. It is not recorded whose cells these are; they may come from a transplant donor. The specimen sequenced was gamma-delta T cells. The chain uses TRDV2 and TRDJ1; 8 bases match TRDD3. Here the CDR3 reads CAYDTVADFSRTGGPASKLIF. CDR3 sequence (DNA): TGTGCCTATGACACCGTTGCCGATTTCTCCCGTACTGGGGGTCCGGCTAGTAAACTCATCTTT.